These T cell receptor beta chains were read from a single sample in a study of cytomegalovirus exposure and HLA in healthy donors. This table comes from immunoSEQ multiplex PCR, and its TCRdb copy is limited to in-frame clones, with some not included. The sample holds roughly 110,000 clones, around 80% seen once. Sequencing was carried out using PBMCs. Source of these receptors: a young woman in good health and CMV-seropositive. Each CDR3 is given without its conserved first and last residue. Only part of the rows carry a size: once, few, many, or a class if the clone is expanded.

ASTTGMVVTEAF	TRBV6-6	-
AISEFRDREVPSYNEQF	TRBV10-3	-
ANQHSSGRYVEQF	TRBV7-9	once
ASSQQYQETQY	TRBV2	once
ASSQGRVEGRSSYNEQF	TRBV4-1	-
ASRPGQENTEAF	TRBV6-1	-
ASSALTSGRDIQY	TRBV9	-
ASGEPTGYVNTEAF	TRBV6-1	-
ASALGGGPYEQY	TRBV12-5	-
ASSPRGRGGEKLF	TRBV18	-
ATVVRTLEGANVLT	TRBV10-2	-
ASRPRQGLDEQY	TRBV5-1	-
ASSRPGQGNQPQH	TRBV27	-
ASSLVVLETYEQY	TRBV7-9	-
ASGFGTGVGELF	TRBV12-5	-
ASSPPTGTGDRLVYGYT	TRBV7-9	-
ASSPSGTSLDEQF	TRBV4-2	-
ASSPERVGGRTGELF	TRBV4-2	once
ASSLGLAGNMY	TRBV7-3	-
ASSLRGLTEAF	TRBV6-6	-
ASSSGLIGNTEAF	TRBV6-6	-
ASSLNRGNEQF	TRBV7-3	once
ASSHTSGEQF	TRBV5-6	-
ATVLGGAVYGYT	TRBV6-6	-
ASSPREGPCEQY	TRBV18	once
AWSVREDQPQH	TRBV30	-
ASSYRIANYGYT	TRBV4-1	-
ASSRLQGSGYGYT	TRBV28	-
ASSSHRVGTNEKLF	TRBV7-8	-
ASSEGTGGNTIY	TRBV6-1	-
ASSTPTGAYEQY	TRBV6-5	-
ASSPGQGHQPQH	TRBV18	few
ASGPNYRGSRSYEQY	TRBV12-5	-
ASSAGTSDMGYT	TRBV5-1	once
ASFGRQNTEAF	TRBV19	few
ASSLSWSRRGPETQY	TRBV7-6	-
ASSTGGTYYEQY	TRBV6-1	-
ASGRDTGTEAF	TRBV12-5	-
ASSVVLFMNTEAF	TRBV9	-
ASSLREAEAF	TRBV7-2	-
ASSPRPSGTYEQY	TRBV18	-
AGNTGGSNYGYT	TRBV28	-
ASSLELAGVNNEQF	TRBV5-4	once
ASRDLQGSNQPQH	TRBV2	-
ASSEADRVGDEQY	TRBV5-1	-